This T cell receptor beta chain was identified in a study of T cell repertoires in cytomegalovirus infection. CDR3 length equals 12 residues. Trimming removed 11 bases from V and 0 bases from J, with 8 bases in between. Germline lookup yields CDR1 LNHNV and CDR2 YYDKDF (reference sequence). This clonotype has only one observation. The antigen is unknown. TCRdb passed the reads through MiXCR, listing each CDR3 protein once. The sample has under 850,000 distinct CDR3 sequences, about a third seen once. General study findings and limits: CMV-specific HLA-C-restricted TCR beta clonotypes dominated the ex vivo response.

This TCR was recovered from a human donor in good health (CMV status not recorded). Some clones in this sample may be carry-over from other donors' samples. J is TRBJ1-3 and V is TRBV15, with a possible D match to TRBD1 (5 bases). The sample taken for sequencing was PBMCs. CDR3 amino acids: CAGDGSGNTIYF. CDR3 nucleotide sequence: TGTGCCGGGGACGGCTCTGGAAACACCATATATTTT.